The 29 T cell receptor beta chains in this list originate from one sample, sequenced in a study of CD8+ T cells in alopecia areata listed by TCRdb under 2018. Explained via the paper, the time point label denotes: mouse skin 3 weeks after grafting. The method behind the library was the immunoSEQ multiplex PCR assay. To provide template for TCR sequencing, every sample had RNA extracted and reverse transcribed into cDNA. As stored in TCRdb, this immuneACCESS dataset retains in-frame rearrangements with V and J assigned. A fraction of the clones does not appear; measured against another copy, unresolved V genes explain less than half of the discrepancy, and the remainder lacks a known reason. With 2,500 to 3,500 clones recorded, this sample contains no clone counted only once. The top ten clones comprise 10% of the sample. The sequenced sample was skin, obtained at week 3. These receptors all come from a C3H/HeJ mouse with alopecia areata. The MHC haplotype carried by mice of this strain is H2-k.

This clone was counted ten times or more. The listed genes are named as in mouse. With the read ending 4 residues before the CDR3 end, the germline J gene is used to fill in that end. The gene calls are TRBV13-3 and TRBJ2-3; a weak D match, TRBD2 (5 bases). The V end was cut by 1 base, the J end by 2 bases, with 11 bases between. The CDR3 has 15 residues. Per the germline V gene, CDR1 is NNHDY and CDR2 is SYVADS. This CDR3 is CASSDQLVFAETLYF. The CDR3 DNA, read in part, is TGTGCCAGCAGTGATCAACTGGTCTTTGCAGAA.

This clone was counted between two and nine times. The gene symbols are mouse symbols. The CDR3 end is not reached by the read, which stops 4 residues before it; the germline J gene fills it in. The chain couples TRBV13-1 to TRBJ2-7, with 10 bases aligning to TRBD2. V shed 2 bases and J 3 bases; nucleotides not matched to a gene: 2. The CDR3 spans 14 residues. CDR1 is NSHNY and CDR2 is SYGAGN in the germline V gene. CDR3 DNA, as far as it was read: TGTGCCAGCAGTGAAACTGGGGGGGTCTAT. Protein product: CASSETGGVY. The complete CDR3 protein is CASSETGGVYEQYF.

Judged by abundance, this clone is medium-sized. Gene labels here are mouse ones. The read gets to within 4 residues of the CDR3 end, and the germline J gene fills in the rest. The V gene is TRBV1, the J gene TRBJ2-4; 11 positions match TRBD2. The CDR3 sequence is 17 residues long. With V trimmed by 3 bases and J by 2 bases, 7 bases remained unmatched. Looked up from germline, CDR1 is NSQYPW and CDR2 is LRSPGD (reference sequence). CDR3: CTCSARGTGGLQNTLYF. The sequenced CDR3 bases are TGCACCTGCAGTGCGAGGGGGACTGGGGGACTTCAAAAC.

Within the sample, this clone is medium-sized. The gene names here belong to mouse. The CDR3 loop is CASSDAGGREVFF. Incomplete CDR3 DNA: TGTGCCAGCAGTGATGCTGGGGGGCGA. V gene TRBV13-3 combines with J gene TRBJ1-1, with D perhaps matching TRBD1 (6 bases). The DNA ends 4 residues before the CDR3 does, and the rest of the CDR3 is filled in from the germline J gene. The CDR3 covers 13 residues. Germline V gene data show CDR1 as NNHDY and CDR2 as SYVADS.

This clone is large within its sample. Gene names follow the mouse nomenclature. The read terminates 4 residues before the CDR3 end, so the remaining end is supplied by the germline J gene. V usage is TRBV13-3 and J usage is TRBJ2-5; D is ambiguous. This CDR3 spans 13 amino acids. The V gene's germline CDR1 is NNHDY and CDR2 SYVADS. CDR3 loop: CASSGDKVDTQYF. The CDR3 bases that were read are TGTGCCAGCAGTGGAGACAAGGTTGAC.

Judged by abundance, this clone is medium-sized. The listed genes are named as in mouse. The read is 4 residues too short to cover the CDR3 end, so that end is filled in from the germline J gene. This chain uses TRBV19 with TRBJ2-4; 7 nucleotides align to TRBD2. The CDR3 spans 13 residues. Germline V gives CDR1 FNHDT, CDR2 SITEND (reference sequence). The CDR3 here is CASSIWGENTLYF. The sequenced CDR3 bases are TGTGCCAGCAGTATATGGGGGGAAAAC.

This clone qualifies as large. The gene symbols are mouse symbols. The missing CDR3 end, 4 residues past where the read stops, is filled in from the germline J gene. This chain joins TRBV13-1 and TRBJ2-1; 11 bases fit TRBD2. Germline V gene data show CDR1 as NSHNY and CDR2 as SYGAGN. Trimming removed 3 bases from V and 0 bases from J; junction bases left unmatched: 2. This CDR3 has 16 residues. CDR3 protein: CASSGGLGDNYAEQFF. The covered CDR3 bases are TGTGCCAGCAGTGGGGGACTGGGGGATAACTATGCT.

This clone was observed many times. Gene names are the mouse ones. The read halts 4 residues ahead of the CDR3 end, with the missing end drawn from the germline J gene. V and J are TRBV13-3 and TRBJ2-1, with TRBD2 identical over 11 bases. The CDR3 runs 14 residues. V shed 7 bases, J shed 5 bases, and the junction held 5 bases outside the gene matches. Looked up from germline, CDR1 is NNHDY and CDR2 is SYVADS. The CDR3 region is CASLRDWGHAEQFF. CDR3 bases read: TGTGCCAGCCTCCGGGACTGGGGGCATGCT.

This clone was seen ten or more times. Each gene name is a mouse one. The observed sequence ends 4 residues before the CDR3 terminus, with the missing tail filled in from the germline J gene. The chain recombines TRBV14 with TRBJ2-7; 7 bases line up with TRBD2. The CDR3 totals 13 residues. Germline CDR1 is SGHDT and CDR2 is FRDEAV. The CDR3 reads CASSQLGRYEQYF. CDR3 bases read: TGTGCCAGCAGCCAACTGGGGCGTTAT.

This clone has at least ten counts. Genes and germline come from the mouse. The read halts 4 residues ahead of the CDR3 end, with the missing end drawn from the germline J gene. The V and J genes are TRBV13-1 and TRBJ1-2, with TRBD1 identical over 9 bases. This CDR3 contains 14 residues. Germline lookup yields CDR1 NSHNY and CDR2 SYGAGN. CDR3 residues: CASSGLGQGVDYTF. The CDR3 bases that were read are TGTGCCAGCAGTGGTCTGGGACAGGGAGTC.

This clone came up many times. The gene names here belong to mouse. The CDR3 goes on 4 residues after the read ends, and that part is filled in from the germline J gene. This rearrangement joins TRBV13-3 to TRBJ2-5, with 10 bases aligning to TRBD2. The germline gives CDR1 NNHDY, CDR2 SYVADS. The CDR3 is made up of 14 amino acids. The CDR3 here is CASSEGTGEDTQYF. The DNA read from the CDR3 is TGTGCCAGCAGTGAGGGGACTGGGGAAGAC. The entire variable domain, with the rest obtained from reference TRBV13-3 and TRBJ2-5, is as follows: EAAVTQSPRSKVAVTGGKVTLSCHQTNNHDYMYWYRQDTGHGLRLIHYSYVADSTEKGDIPDGYKASRPSQENFSLILELASLSQTAVYFCASSEGTGEDTQYFGPGTRLLVL.

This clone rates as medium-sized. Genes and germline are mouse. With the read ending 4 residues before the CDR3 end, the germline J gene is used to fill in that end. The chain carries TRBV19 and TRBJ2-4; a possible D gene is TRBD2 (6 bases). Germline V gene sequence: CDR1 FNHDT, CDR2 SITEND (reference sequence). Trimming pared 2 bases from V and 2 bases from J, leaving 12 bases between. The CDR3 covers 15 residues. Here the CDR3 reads CASSIFRGDQNTLYF. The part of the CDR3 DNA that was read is TGTGCCAGCAGTATTTTCCGGGGGGATCAAAAC.

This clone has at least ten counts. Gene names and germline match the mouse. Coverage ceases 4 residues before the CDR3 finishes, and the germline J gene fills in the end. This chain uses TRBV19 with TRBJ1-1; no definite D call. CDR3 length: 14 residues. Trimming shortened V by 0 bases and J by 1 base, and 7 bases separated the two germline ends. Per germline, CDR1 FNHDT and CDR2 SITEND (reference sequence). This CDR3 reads CASSIGQRNTEVFF. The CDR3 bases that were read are TGTGCCAGCAGTATAGGACAAAGAAACACA.

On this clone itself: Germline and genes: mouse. The part of the CDR3 DNA that was read is TGTGCCAGCAGTCCCCGGGACTGGGGAAAAAAC. Residues: CASSPRDWGKN. The full CDR3 sequence reads CASSPRDWGKNTLYF. The V call is TRBV19, the J call TRBJ2-4; 10 nucleotides line up with TRBD2. The sequence runs out 4 residues before the end of the CDR3; the remainder is reconstructed from the germline J gene. Germline CDR1 FNHDT, CDR2 SITEND (reference sequence). The CDR3 spans 15 residues. The full variable domain, with the rest looked up from reference TRBV19 and TRBJ2-4, is GGIITQTPKFLIGQEGQKLTLKCQQNFNHDTMYWYRQDSGKGLRLIYYSITENDLQKGDLSEGYDASREKKSSFSLTVTSAQKNEMAVFLCASSPRDWGKNTLYFGAGTRLSVL.

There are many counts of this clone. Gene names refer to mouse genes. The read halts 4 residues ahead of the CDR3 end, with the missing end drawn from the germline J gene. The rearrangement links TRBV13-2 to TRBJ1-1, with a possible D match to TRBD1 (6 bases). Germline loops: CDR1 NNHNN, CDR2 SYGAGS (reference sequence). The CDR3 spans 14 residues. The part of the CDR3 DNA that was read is TGTGCCAGCGGTGATCGCCAGGGGTGGACA. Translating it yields CASGDRQGWT. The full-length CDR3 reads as CASGDRQGWTEVFF.

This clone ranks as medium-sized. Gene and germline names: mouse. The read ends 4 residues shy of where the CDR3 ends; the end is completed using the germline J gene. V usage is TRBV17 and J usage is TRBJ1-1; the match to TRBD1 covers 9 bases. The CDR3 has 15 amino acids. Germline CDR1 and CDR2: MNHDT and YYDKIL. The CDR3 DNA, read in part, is TGTGCTAGCAGTAGAGATTCTGACAGGGGGGCA. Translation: CASSRDSDRGA. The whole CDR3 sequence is CASSRDSDRGAEVFF.

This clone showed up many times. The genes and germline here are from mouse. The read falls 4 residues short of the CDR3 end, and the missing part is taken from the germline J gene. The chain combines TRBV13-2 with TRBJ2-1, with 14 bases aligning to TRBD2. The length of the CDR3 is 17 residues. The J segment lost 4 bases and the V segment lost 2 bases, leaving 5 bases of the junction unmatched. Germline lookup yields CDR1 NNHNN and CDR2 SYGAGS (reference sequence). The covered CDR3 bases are TGTGCCAGCGGTGACCGGGACTGGGGGGGCCCATATGCT. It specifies CASGDRDWGGPYA. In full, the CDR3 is CASGDRDWGGPYAEQFF.

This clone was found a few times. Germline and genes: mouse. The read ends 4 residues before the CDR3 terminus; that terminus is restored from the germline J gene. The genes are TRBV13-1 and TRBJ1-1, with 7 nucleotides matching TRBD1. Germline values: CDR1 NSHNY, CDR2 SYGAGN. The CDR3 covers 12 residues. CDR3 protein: CASSDDRGEVFF. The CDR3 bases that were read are TGTGCCAGCAGTGATGACAGGGGA.

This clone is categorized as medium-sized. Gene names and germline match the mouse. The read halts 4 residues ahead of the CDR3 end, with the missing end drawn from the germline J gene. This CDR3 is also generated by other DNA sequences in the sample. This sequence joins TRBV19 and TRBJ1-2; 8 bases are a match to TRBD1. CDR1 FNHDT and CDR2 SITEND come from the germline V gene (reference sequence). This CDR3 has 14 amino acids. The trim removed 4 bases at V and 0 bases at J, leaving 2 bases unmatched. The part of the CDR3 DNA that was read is TGTGCCAGCAGTTCGGACAGGGCAAACTCC. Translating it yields CASSSDRANS. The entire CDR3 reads CASSSDRANSDYTF. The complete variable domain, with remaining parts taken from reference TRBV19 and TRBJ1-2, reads GGIITQTPKFLIGQEGQKLTLKCQQNFNHDTMYWYRQDSGKGLRLIYYSITENDLQKGDLSEGYDASREKKSSFSLTVTSAQKNEMAVFLCASSSDRANSDYTFGSGTRLLVI.

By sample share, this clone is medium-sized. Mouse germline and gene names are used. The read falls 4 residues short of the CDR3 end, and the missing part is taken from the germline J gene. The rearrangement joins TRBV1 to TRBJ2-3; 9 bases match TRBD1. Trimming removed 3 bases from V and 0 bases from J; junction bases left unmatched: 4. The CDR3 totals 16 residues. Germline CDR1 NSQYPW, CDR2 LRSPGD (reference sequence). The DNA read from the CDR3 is TGCACCTGCAGTGCCTCGGGACAGGGTAGTGCAGAA. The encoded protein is CTCSASGQGSAE. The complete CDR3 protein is CTCSASGQGSAETLYF.

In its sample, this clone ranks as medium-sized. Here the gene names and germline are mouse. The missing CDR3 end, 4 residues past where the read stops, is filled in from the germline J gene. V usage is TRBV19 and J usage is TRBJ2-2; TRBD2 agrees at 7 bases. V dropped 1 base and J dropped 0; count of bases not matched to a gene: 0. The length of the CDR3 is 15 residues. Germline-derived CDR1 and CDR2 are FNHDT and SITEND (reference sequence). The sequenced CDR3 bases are TGTGCCAGCAGTATACTGGGGGCAAACACCGGG. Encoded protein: CASSILGANTG. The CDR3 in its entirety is CASSILGANTGQLYF.

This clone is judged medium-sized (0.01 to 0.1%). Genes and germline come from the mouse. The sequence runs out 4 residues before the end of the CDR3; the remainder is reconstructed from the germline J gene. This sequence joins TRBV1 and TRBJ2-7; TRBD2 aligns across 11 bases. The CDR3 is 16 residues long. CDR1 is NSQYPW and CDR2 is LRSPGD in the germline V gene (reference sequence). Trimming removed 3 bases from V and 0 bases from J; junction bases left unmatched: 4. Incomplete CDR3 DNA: TGCACCTGCAGTGCCCGGACTGGGGGGCACTCCTAT. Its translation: CTCSARTGGHSY. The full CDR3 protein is CTCSARTGGHSYEQYF.

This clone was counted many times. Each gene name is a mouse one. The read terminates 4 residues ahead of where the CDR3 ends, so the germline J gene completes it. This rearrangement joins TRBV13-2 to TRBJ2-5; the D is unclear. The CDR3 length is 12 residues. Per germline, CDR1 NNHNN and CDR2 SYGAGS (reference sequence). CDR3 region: CASGDLEDTQYF. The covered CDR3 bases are TGTGCCAGCGGTGATCTGGAAGAC.

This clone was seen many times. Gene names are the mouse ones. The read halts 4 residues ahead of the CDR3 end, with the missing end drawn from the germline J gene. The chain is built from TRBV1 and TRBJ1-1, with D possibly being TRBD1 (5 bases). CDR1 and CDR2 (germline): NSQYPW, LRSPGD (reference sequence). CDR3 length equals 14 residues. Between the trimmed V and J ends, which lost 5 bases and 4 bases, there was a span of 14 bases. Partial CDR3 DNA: TGCACCTGCAGTCCCGGGACGGGGGGCACA. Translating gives CTCSPGTGGT. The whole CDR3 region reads CTCSPGTGGTEVFF.

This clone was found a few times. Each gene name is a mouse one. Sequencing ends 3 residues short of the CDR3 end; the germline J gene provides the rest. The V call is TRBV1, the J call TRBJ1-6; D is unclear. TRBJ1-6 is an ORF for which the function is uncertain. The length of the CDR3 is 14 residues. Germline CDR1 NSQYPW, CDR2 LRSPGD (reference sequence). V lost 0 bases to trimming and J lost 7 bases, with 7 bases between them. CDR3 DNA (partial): TGCACCTGCAGTGCAGAGAGTGGGAATTCGCCC. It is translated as CTCSAESGNSP. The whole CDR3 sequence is CTCSAESGNSPLYF.

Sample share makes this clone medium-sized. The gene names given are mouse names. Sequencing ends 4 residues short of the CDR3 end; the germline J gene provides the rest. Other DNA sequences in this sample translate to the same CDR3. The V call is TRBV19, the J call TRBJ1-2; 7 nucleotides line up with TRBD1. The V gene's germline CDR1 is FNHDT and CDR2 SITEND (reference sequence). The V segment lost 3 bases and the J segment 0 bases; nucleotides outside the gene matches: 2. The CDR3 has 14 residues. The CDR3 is CASSTDRANSDYTF. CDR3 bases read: TGTGCCAGCAGTACTGACAGGGCAAACTCC. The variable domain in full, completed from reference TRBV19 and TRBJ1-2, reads GGIITQTPKFLIGQEGQKLTLKCQQNFNHDTMYWYRQDSGKGLRLIYYSITENDLQKGDLSEGYDASREKKSSFSLTVTSAQKNEMAVFLCASSTDRANSDYTFGSGTRLLVI.

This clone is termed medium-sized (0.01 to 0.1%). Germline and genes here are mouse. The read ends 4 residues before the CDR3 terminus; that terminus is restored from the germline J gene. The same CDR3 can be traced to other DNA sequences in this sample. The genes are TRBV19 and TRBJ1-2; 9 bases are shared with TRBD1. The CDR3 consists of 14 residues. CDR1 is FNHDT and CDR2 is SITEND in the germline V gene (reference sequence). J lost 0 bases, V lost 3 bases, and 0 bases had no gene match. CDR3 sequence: CASSRDRANSDYTF. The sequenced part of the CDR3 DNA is TGTGCCAGCAGTAGGGACAGGGCAAACTCC.

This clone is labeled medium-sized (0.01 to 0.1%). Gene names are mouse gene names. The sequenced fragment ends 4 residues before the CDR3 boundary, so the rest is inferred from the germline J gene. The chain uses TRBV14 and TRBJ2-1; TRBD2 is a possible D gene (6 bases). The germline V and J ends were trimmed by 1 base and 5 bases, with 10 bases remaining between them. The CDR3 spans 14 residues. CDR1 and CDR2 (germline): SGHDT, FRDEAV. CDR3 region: CASSFIGGNAEQFF. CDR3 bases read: TGTGCCAGCAGTTTCATCGGGGGGAATGCT.

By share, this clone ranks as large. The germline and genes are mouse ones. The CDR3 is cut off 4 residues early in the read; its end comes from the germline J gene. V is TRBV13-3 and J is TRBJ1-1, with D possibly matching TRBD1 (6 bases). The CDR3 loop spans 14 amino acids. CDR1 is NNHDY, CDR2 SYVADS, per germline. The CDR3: CASSDGLGGREVFF. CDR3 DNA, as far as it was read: TGTGCCAGCAGTGATGGACTGGGGGGGCGA.